Here is one T cell receptor beta chain with its context. The sample belongs to a study of blood T cell repertoires in COVID-19. Background on the study: COVID-19 samples, acute and convalescent, were from the United States, Italy and Spain. PBMCs, B-cell-depleted T cells, or T cells were the source of the cDNA or gDNA that made up the material.

V lost 4 bases, J lost 2 bases, and 10 bases stayed unmatched. Germline CDR1 is SGDLS and CDR2 is YYNGEE. This CDR3 is 17 amino acids long. In the original processing: It was from reference gene primer amplification that nucleated cell counts were estimated. The data were produced by immunoSEQ multiplex PCR, yet TCRdb's version contains in-frame clones alone and is incomplete. Clone size and V and J calls were adopted from that table, with D and trimming inferred from the DNA. The table records around 130,000 clones, 84% of them present only once. The rearrangement joins TRBV9 to TRBJ1-3, with TRBD1 identical over 9 bases. The source is a man aged 55 to 70 with acute or convalescent COVID-19. Sequenced material: peripheral blood. CDR3 region: CASSKTGGGVAGNTIYF. The CDR3, as DNA: TGTGCCAGCAGCAAAACAGGGGGCGGTGTCGCTGGAAACACCATATATTTT.